This is a list of T cell receptor beta chains from one sample in a study of molecular identifiers for immune sequencing clone quantification. MiXCR, applied by TCRdb to the PCR reads, yields one record per CDR3 protein. The data contain some 680,000 distinct CDR3 sequences, about 25% of them singletons. Sequenced material: naive CD8+ T cells from blood, with Jurkat cell RNA spiked in. The source of these receptors is a human donor in good health. Some libraries in this study had Jurkat cell RNA spiked in. The CDR3 runs from the conserved cysteine through the conserved F or W. The D gene is left open where the match is weak. Size values are once, few and many counts, or a class for expanded clones, and some rows have none.

d_call: TRBD1
j_call: TRBJ2-1
v_call: TRBV5-1
clone_size: NA
cdr3_nt: TGCGCCAGCAGCTGCTTAACAGGGGGCGATGAGCAGATCTTC
cdr3_aa: CASSCLTGGDEQIF

d_call: NA
j_call: TRBJ1-1
v_call: TRBV5-8
clone_size: few
cdr3_nt: TGTGCCAGCAGCTTGGAAGGCGGGACAAGGTCTGGGGCTTTCTTT
cdr3_aa: CASSLEGGTRSGAFF

d_call: NA
j_call: TRBJ2-7
v_call: TRBV5-1
clone_size: many
cdr3_nt: TGCGCCAGCAGCTTCGCGACAGCGAGCTACGAGCAGTACTTC
cdr3_aa: CASSFATASYEQYF

d_call: TRBD1
j_call: TRBJ2-7
v_call: TRBV6-5
clone_size: many
cdr3_nt: TGTGCCAGCAGTTACTCCCAGGGGGCCTACGAGCAGTACTTC
cdr3_aa: CASSYSQGAYEQYF

d_call: NA
j_call: TRBJ1-5
v_call: TRBV27
clone_size: once
cdr3_nt: TGTGCCAGCAGCCCATGGGGAGGGTCTCAGCCCCAGCATTTT
cdr3_aa: CASSPWGGSQPQHF

d_call: NA
j_call: TRBJ2-1
v_call: TRBV7-2
clone_size: many
cdr3_nt: TGTGCCAGCAGCTTAAACTTAATTAGCGGTTTCTCCTACAATGAGCAGTTCTTC
cdr3_aa: CASSLNLISGFSYNEQFF

d_call: NA
j_call: TRBJ1-5
v_call: TRBV5-6
clone_size: NA
cdr3_nt: TGTGCCAGCAGCTTGGCCGGAGGATCGGGCAATCAGCCCCAGCATTTT
cdr3_aa: CASSLAGGSGNQPQHF

d_call: NA
j_call: TRBJ2-7
v_call: TRBV7-3
clone_size: NA
cdr3_nt: TGTGCCAGCAGCTTAATCGGGAGCGGCGAGCAGTACTTC
cdr3_aa: CASSLIGSGEQYF

d_call: NA
j_call: TRBJ1-1
v_call: TRBV28
clone_size: NA
cdr3_nt: TGTGCCAGCAGTTTTTCACCACAGGGAATGAACACTGAAGCTTTCTTT
cdr3_aa: CASSFSPQGMNTEAFF

d_call: NA
j_call: TRBJ2-5
v_call: TRBV18
clone_size: NA
cdr3_nt: TGTGCCAGCTCACCACCGGACGGGGTAGAGACCCAGTACTTC
cdr3_aa: CASSPPDGVETQYF

d_call: TRBD1
j_call: TRBJ2-3
v_call: TRBV7-6
clone_size: many
cdr3_nt: TGTGCCAGCAGCTTAGTCGAGATAGACGTAGGACAGGGGCCACACACAGATACGCAGTATTTT
cdr3_aa: CASSLVEIDVGQGPHTDTQYF

d_call: NA
j_call: TRBJ1-2
v_call: TRBV27
clone_size: NA
cdr3_nt: TGTGCCAGCAGTCCAACGGTGACAGAGCTCGGCTATGGCTACACCTTC
cdr3_aa: CASSPTVTELGYGYTF

d_call: NA
j_call: TRBJ2-7
v_call: TRBV7-9
clone_size: NA
cdr3_nt: TGTGCCAGCAGCTTACCTGGCAGGGAATACGAGCAGTACTTC
cdr3_aa: CASSLPGREYEQYF

d_call: TRBD1
j_call: TRBJ2-3
v_call: TRBV19
clone_size: NA
cdr3_nt: TGTGCCAGTAGTACCACCGGGACAGACACAGATACGCAGTATTTT
cdr3_aa: CASSTTGTDTDTQYF

d_call: NA
j_call: TRBJ2-3
v_call: TRBV5-1
clone_size: NA
cdr3_nt: TGCGCCAGCAACTCGGGTTTGCCCTCTAGCACAGATACGCAGTATTTT
cdr3_aa: CASNSGLPSSTDTQYF

d_call: NA
j_call: TRBJ1-5
v_call: TRBV20-1
clone_size: NA
cdr3_nt: TGCAGTGCTAGAGTAGGTTTGCAGGGGCGCATGCCCCGGGCCCAGCATTTT
cdr3_aa: CSARVGLQGRMPRAQHF

d_call: TRBD1
j_call: TRBJ2-3
v_call: TRBV5-5
clone_size: NA
cdr3_nt: TGTGCCAGCAGCTCGGAGGGGACAGGGGGCTTTACAGATACGCAGTATTTT
cdr3_aa: CASSSEGTGGFTDTQYF

d_call: TRBD1
j_call: TRBJ1-1
v_call: TRBV5-4
clone_size: many
cdr3_nt: TGTGCCAGCAGCAAGACAGGGGCGGACACTGAAGCTTTCTTT
cdr3_aa: CASSKTGADTEAFF

d_call: NA
j_call: TRBJ2-1
v_call: TRBV30
clone_size: many
cdr3_nt: TGTGCCTGGACCGGGGACAATGAGCAGTTCTTC
cdr3_aa: CAWTGDNEQFF

d_call: TRBD2
j_call: TRBJ2-2
v_call: TRBV7-9
clone_size: few
cdr3_nt: TGTGCCAGCAGCTCGACGCCGGGACTAGATCTCACCGGGGAGCTGTTTTTT
cdr3_aa: CASSSTPGLDLTGELFF

d_call: NA
j_call: TRBJ1-5
v_call: TRBV7-8
clone_size: many
cdr3_nt: TGTGCCAGCAGCTTAGTTGGGGGTTTGGCCCATCAGCCCCAGCATTTT
cdr3_aa: CASSLVGGLAHQPQHF

d_call: NA
j_call: TRBJ1-2
v_call: TRBV5-6
clone_size: many
cdr3_nt: TGTGCCAGCAGAAGCGAATACTTCAACTATGGCTACACCTTC
cdr3_aa: CASRSEYFNYGYTF

d_call: NA
j_call: TRBJ2-6
v_call: TRBV6-6
clone_size: many
cdr3_nt: TGTGCCACCAGACGGGACGCTTACTCTGGGGCCAACGTCCTGACTTTC
cdr3_aa: CATRRDAYSGANVLTF

d_call: TRBD1
j_call: TRBJ1-1
v_call: TRBV2
clone_size: many
cdr3_nt: TGTGCCAGCAGTGAAGGGGACAGGGGGAACACTGAAGCTTTCTTT
cdr3_aa: CASSEGDRGNTEAFF

d_call: NA
j_call: TRBJ2-7
v_call: TRBV29-1
clone_size: NA
cdr3_nt: TGCAGCGCTTTAGACTACGGGCAGTACTTC
cdr3_aa: CSALDYGQYF

d_call: TRBD2
j_call: TRBJ2-1
v_call: TRBV28
clone_size: NA
cdr3_nt: TGTGCCGGGAGTACCGGGGGGGACTTCAATGAGCAGTTCTTC
cdr3_aa: CAGSTGGDFNEQFF

d_call: TRBD2
j_call: TRBJ2-1
v_call: TRBV29-1
clone_size: NA
cdr3_nt: TGCAGCGTCCCGTGGGAGGGTGAGCAGTTCTTC
cdr3_aa: CSVPWEGEQFF

d_call: NA
j_call: TRBJ2-1
v_call: TRBV12-3/TRBV12-4
clone_size: many
cdr3_nt: TGTGCCAGCAGCCCCCGTGGGGGACTGTGGGGCAATGAGCAGTTCTTC
cdr3_aa: CASSPRGGLWGNEQFF

d_call: TRBD1
j_call: TRBJ1-4
v_call: TRBV23-1
clone_size: few
cdr3_nt: TGCGCCAGCACAATTAAACCCAGGGGGCCGGGTGAAAAACTGTTTTTT
cdr3_aa: CASTIKPRGPGEKLFF